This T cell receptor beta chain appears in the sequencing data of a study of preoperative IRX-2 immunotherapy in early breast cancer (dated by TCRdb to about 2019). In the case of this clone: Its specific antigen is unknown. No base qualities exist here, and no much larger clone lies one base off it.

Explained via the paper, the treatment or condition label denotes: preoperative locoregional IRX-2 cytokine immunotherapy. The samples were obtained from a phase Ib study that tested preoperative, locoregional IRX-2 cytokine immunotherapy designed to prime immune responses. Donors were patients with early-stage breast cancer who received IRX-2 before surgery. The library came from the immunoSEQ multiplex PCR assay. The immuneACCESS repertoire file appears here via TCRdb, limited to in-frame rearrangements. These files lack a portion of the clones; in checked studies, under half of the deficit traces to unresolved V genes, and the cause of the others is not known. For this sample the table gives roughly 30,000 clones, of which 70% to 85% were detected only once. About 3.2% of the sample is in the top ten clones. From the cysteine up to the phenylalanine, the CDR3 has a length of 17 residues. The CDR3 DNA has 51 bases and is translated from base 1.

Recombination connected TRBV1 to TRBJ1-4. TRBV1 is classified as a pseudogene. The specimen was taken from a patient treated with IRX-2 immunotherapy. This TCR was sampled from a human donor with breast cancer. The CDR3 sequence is CASSQLRETATNEKLFF. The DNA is TGCGCCAGCAGCCAACTCCGGGAGACTGCAACTAATGAAAAACTGTTTTTT.